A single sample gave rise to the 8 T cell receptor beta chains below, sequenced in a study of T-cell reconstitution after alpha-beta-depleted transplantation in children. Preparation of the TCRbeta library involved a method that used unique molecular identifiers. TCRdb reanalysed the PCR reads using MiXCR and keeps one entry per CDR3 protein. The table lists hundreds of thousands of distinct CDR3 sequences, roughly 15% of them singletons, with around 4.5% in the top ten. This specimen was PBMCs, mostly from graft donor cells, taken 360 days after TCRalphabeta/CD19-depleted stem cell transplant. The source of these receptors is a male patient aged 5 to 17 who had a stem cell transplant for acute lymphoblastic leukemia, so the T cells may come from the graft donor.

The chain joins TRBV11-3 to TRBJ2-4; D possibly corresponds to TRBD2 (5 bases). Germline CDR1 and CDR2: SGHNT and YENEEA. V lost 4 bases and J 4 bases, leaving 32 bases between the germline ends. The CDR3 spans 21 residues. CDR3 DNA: TGTGCCAGCAGCTCACGGCGTCCCCTCAAAGGAGACTACAGCGCAAAAAACATTCAGTACTTC. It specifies CASSSRRPLKGDYSAKNIQYF.

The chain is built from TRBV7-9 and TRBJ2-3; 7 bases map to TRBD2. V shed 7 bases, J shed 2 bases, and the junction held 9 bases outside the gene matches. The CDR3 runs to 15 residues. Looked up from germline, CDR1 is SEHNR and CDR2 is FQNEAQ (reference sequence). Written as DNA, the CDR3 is TGTGCCAGCAATCCCCTCGCGGGGGTCACAGATACGCAGTATTTT. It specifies CASNPLAGVTDTQYF. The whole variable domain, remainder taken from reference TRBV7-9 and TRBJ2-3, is DTGVSQNPRHKITKRGQNVTFRCDPISEHNRLYWYRQTLGQGPEFLTYFQNEAQLEKSRLLSDRFSAERPKGSFSTLEIQRTEQGDSAMYLCASNPLAGVTDTQYFGPGTRLTVL.

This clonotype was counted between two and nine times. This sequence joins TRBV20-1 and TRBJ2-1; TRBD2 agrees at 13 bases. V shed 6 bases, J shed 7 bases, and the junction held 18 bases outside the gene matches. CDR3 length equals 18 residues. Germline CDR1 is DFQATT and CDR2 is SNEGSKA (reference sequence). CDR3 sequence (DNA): TGCAGTGCCCTGCCCCCTACTAGCGGGAGGGCCTTAGGAAATGAGCAGTTCTTC. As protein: CSALPPTSGRALGNEQFF.

The CDR3 spells CSASRLRQGLTQYF. The CDR3 DNA sequence: TGCAGTGCTAGCCGCCTGAGACAGGGGTTGACCCAGTACTTC. This chain connects TRBV20-1 to TRBJ2-5; 8 nucleotides match TRBD1. Germline loops: CDR1 DFQATT, CDR2 SNEGSKA (reference sequence). The CDR3 runs 14 residues. The ends lost 3 bases at V and 7 bases at J; junction bases unmatched: 10.

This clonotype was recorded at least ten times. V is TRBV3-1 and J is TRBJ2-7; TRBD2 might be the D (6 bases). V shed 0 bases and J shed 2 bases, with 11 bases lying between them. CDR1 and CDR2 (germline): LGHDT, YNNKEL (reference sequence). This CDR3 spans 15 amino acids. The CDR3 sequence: CASSQESLAAYEQYF. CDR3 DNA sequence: TGTGCCAGCAGCCAAGAGAGTTTAGCGGCCTACGAGCAGTACTTC.

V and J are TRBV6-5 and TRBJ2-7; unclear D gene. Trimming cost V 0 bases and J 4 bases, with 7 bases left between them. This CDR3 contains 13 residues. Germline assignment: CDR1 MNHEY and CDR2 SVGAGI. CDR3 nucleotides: TGTGCCAGCAGTTACTCGATTTCTTACGAGCAGTACTTC. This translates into CASSYSISYEQYF.

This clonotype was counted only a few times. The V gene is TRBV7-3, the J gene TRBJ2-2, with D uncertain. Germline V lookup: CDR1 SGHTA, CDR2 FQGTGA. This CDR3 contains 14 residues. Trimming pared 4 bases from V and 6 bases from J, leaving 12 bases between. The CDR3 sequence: CASSSRPPPGELFF. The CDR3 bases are TGTGCCAGCAGCTCCCGCCCCCCGCCCGGGGAGCTGTTTTTT. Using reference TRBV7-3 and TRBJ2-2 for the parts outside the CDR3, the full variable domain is GAGVSQTPSNKVTEKGKYVELRCDPISGHTALYWYRQSLGQGPEFLIYFQGTGAADDSGLPNDRFFAVRPEGSVSTLKIQRTERGDSAVYLCASSSRPPPGELFFGEGSRLTVL.

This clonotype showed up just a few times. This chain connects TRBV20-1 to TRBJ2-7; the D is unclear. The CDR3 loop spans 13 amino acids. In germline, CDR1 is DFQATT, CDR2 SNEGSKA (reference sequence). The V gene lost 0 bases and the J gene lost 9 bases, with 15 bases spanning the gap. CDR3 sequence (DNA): TGCAGTGCTAGAGATCCCCACGGATCCAGGCAGTACTTC. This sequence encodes CSARDPHGSRQYF.